This paragraph covers one TCR beta chain sequence. The antigen remains undetermined. V was clipped by 6 bases and J by 6 bases, with 6 bases between them. The length of the CDR3 is 11 residues. Germline lookup yields CDR1 MDHEN and CDR2 SYDVKM. This record comes from a study of PD-1 blockade in classical Hodgkin lymphoma. General study points: Baseline diversity in complete responders resembled that of newly diagnosed patients. Reasons behind the repertoire differences stay unclear, perhaps disease activity or earlier therapy.

Repertoires were generated with immunoSEQ multiplex PCR, while TCRdb's copy carries only in-frame clones and drops some. The data contain 80,000 to 100,000 clones, roughly 91% of them seen just once; the ten biggest clones take up roughly 1.9%. Stated time point: cycle 4 day 1 (C4D1), after six to seven weeks of nivolumab. No patient escaped relapse after autologous stem cell transplantation, and brentuximab vedotin exposure varied. The sequencing used peripheral blood mononuclear cells (PBMCs), collected before the fourth cycle of nivolumab. V is TRBV28 and J is TRBJ2-1; D is uncertain. The clonotype comes from a human donor with classical Hodgkin lymphoma. The CDR3 DNA reads TGTGCCAGCAGGAGATCCAATGAGCAGTTCTTC. It specifies CASRRSNEQFF.